This passage covers 26 T cell receptor beta chains from one sample sequenced in a study of T cell responses to AZD1222 COVID-19 vaccine. Profiled with immunoSEQ multiplex PCR; TCRdb holds only in-frame clones, not every one. Among more than 95,000 clones listed, about 90% were seen once. Sequencing was performed on peripheral blood, taken on day 0 of AZD1222 vaccination. These receptors were collected from an adult in good health.

The V call is TRBV11-2, the J call TRBJ1-2; D is unresolved. Germline CDR1 is SGHAT and CDR2 is FQNNGV. The V gene lost 1 base and the J gene lost 4 bases, with 7 bases spanning the gap. This CDR3 spans 13 amino acids. The CDR3 loop is CASSLGEGYGYTF. Written as DNA, the CDR3 is TGTGCCAGCAGCTTAGGAGAGGGCTATGGCTACACCTTC.

V gene TRBV5-4 combines with J gene TRBJ1-1, with 7 bases matching TRBD1. The CDR3 has 15 residues. The germline gives CDR1 SGHNT, CDR2 YYREEE (reference sequence). Trimming took 4 bases from V and 3 from J; bases not matched to a gene: 9. The CDR3 region is CASSQQGPADTEAFF. The CDR3 DNA follows: TGTGCCAGCAGCCAACAGGGGCCGGCGGACACTGAAGCTTTCTTT.

This clone was seen only a few times. The V call is TRBV5-4, the J call TRBJ1-2; possible D gene TRBD1, 6 bases. The CDR3 runs 13 residues. Germline lookup yields CDR1 SGHNT and CDR2 YYREEE (reference sequence). The V gene lost 4 bases and the J gene lost 3 bases, with 10 bases spanning the gap. CDR3 nucleotide sequence: TGTGCCAGCAGCGCCGACAGGTACTATGGCTACACCTTC. It translates to CASSADRYYGYTF.

The genes are TRBV15 and TRBJ2-7, with D perhaps TRBD2 (5 bases). CDR3 size: 14 residues. The V end lost 1 base, the J end lost 0 bases, and 7 bases lay between the germline ends. The germline gives CDR1 LNHNV, CDR2 YYDKDF (reference sequence). The CDR3 loop reads CATSRAGNSYEQYF. The CDR3, as DNA: TGTGCCACCAGCAGAGCCGGGAACTCCTACGAGCAGTACTTC.

The rearrangement links TRBV7-2 to TRBJ1-2, with D possibly being TRBD1 (6 bases). The CDR3 runs 13 residues. Trimming removed 5 bases from V and 8 bases from J, with 15 bases in between. CDR1 SGHTA and CDR2 FQGNSA come from the germline V gene. The CDR3 sequence is CASSLEGQRGYTF. The CDR3 bases are TGTGCCAGCAGCCTGGAGGGACAACGGGGCTACACCTTC.

The V call is TRBV6-6, the J call TRBJ1-2; 7 nucleotides agree with TRBD1. V was clipped by 2 bases and J by 1 base; unmatched bases: 7. CDR1 is MNHNY, CDR2 SVGAGI, per germline (reference sequence). There are 16 residues in the CDR3. The CDR3 loop is CASSYPGTASNYGYTF. As DNA, the CDR3 is TGTGCCAGCAGTTACCCCGGGACAGCCAGTAACTATGGCTACACCTTC.

The V gene is TRBV9, the J gene TRBJ2-3; D not resolved. The germline V gene has CDR1 SGDLS and CDR2 YYNGEE. This CDR3 has 12 residues. Trimming pared 4 bases from V and 0 bases from J, leaving 3 bases between. The CDR3 nucleotides read TGTGCCAGCAGCTCAAGCACAGATACGCAGTATTTT. It specifies CASSSSTDTQYF.

The J gene is TRBJ1-2, the V gene TRBV21-1; the table gives TRBD1 as D, unverified against the DNA. TRBV21-1 is labeled a pseudogene. This CDR3 comprises 15 residues. The DNA of the CDR3 is TGTGCCAGCAGCAAAAGGGGGACAGGCCCCCATGGCTACACCTTC. This sequence encodes CASSKRGTGPHGYTF.

J is TRBJ1-5 and V is TRBV5-6; the D is unclear. Trimming pared 0 bases from V and 6 bases from J, leaving 7 bases between. Looked up from germline, CDR1 is SGHDT and CDR2 is YYEEEE. The CDR3 spans 13 residues. The CDR3 DNA is TGTGCCAGCAGCTTGGATCCGGGTCAGCCCCAGCATTTT. This gives the protein CASSLDPGQPQHF.

The CDR3 is CASSGTGGQPQHF. CDR3 coding DNA: TGTGCCAGCAGTGGTACAGGGGGTCAGCCCCAGCATTTT. The rearrangement uses TRBV2 and TRBJ1-5; 8 nucleotides agree with TRBD1. J gave up 6 bases and V 4 bases, and 2 bases lay outside the gene matches. Germline CDR1 is SNHLY and CDR2 is FYNNEI. The CDR3 has 13 amino acids.

V gene TRBV10-2 combines with J gene TRBJ1-2, with a possible D match to TRBD1 (5 bases). Germline V gene lookup returns CDR1 WSHSY and CDR2 SAAADI. This CDR3 contains 12 residues. The V and J ends lost 4 bases and 4 bases respectively, with 7 bases between them. The CDR3 is CASSGGGYGYTF. CDR3 nucleotides: TGCGCCAGCAGTGGGGGGGGCTATGGCTACACCTTC.

The sample holds one count of this clone. The V and J genes are TRBV6-2 or TRBV6-3 and TRBJ2-3, with D uncertain. This CDR3 has 16 residues. Between the trimmed V and J ends, which lost 2 bases and 2 bases, there was a span of 14 bases. Germline loops: CDR1 MNHEY, CDR2 SVGEGT. CDR3 DNA: TGTGCCAGCAGTTACGGGTTCTCAGACCCCACAGATACGCAGTATTTT. Residues: CASSYGFSDPTDTQYF.

The chain has TRBV24-1 and TRBJ2-1; no clear D. The CDR3 extends over 14 amino acids. CDR1 and CDR2 (germline): KGHDR, SFDVKD. Trimming stripped 4 bases from V and 5 bases from J, with 11 bases between. The CDR3 region is CATSDPDGHNEQFF. The CDR3 bases are TGTGCCACCAGTGACCCCGACGGACACAATGAGCAGTTCTTC.

The chain has TRBV5-6 and TRBJ1-4, with D possibly TRBD1 on 5 matching bases. Germline V gene lookup returns CDR1 SGHDT and CDR2 YYEEEE. With 7 bases removed from V and 2 bases from J, the gap between germline ends came to 15 bases. The CDR3 is made up of 15 amino acids. For the CDR3, the DNA is TGTGCCAGCTCCTCCAGGGTTGGGACTAATGAAAAACTGTTTTTT. Its translation: CASSSRVGTNEKLFF.

In its sample, this clone was seen once. This chain connects TRBV11-2 to TRBJ2-1; 14 positions agree with TRBD2. Per the germline V gene, CDR1 is SGHAT and CDR2 is FQNNGV. The ends lost 5 bases at V and 6 bases at J; junction bases unmatched: 12. The CDR3 consists of 18 residues. CDR3 amino acids: CASSLTNRLAGGLNEQFF. The CDR3 DNA sequence: TGTGCCAGCAGCCTAACAAATCGACTAGCGGGAGGGCTCAATGAGCAGTTCTTC. Complete variable domain (other parts from reference TRBV11-2 and TRBJ2-1): EAGVAQSPRYKIIEKRQSVAFWCNPISGHATLYWYQQILGQGPKLLIQFQNNGVVDDSQLPKDRFSAERLKGVDSTLKIQPAKLEDSAVYLCASSLTNRLAGGLNEQFFGPGTRLTVL.

The chain combines TRBV7-3 with TRBJ2-4, with 11 bases aligning to TRBD1. This CDR3 spans 17 amino acids. J was trimmed by 1 base and V by 4 bases; bases with no gene match: 6. Looked up from germline, CDR1 is SGHTA and CDR2 is FQGTGA. The CDR3 DNA reads as TGTGCCAGCAGCTCCTGGACAGGGGGCCTGGCCAAAAACATTCAGTACTTC. The encoded protein is CASSSWTGGLAKNIQYF.

The chain employs TRBV10-3 and TRBJ2-1, with TRBD1 matching 7 bases. V was clipped by 10 bases and J by 5 bases; unmatched bases: 14. This CDR3 contains 15 residues. Germline values: CDR1 ENHRY, CDR2 SYGVKD. The CDR3 loop is CATTRGGAFHNEQFF. CDR3 coding DNA: TGTGCCACCACGAGAGGGGGCGCTTTCCACAATGAGCAGTTCTTC.

The gene calls are TRBV4-3 and TRBJ2-1; D possibly corresponds to TRBD2 (6 bases). Germline CDR1 and CDR2: LGHNA and YSLEER. V gave up 3 bases and J gave up 4 bases, with 19 bases separating them. The CDR3 spans 17 residues. CDR3 in amino acids: CASSQDDGTYSYNEQFF. CDR3 sequence (DNA): TGCGCCAGCAGCCAGGACGACGGGACTTATTCTTACAATGAGCAGTTCTTC.

The chain has TRBV5-1 and TRBJ2-1; the match to TRBD2 covers 15 bases. Germline CDR1 SGHRS, CDR2 YFSETQ. CDR3 size: 17 residues. With V trimmed by 1 base and J by 6 bases, 5 bases remained unmatched. The CDR3 loop is CASSLPGLAGGINEQFF. The CDR3 bases are TGCGCCAGCAGCTTGCCCGGACTAGCGGGGGGGATCAATGAGCAGTTCTTC. The entire variable domain, with the rest obtained from reference TRBV5-1 and TRBJ2-1, is as follows: KAGVTQTPRYLIKTRGQQVTLSCSPISGHRSVSWYQQTPGQGLQFLFEYFSETQRNKGNFPGRFSGRQFSNSRSEMNVSTLELGDSALYLCASSLPGLAGGINEQFFGPGTRLTVL.

The J gene is TRBJ2-7, the V gene TRBV7-2, with D possibly being TRBD2 (5 bases). The germline V gene has CDR1 SGHTA and CDR2 FQGNSA. Between the trimmed V and J ends, which lost 5 bases and 4 bases, there was a span of 12 bases. This CDR3 is built from 13 residues. CDR3 amino acids: CASSPSEGYEQYF. CDR3 in DNA: TGTGCCAGCAGCCCCTCAGAGGGATACGAGCAGTACTTC. Full variable domain (remainder filled in from reference TRBV7-2 and TRBJ2-7): GAGVSQSPSNKVTEKGKDVELRCDPISGHTALYWYRQSLGQGLEFLIYFQGNSAPDKSGLPSDRFSAERTGGSVSTLTIQRTQQEDSAVYLCASSPSEGYEQYFGPGTRLTVT.

The chain has TRBV18 and TRBJ1-3; TRBD1 might be the D (6 bases). The CDR3 has 17 amino acids. Germline lookup yields CDR1 KGHSH and CDR2 LQKENI. V was pared by 3 bases and J by 0 bases, with 15 bases between. CDR3: CASSPAGQFSSGNTIYF. The CDR3 DNA reads as TGTGCCAGCTCACCGGCCGGACAGTTTAGCTCTGGAAACACCATATATTTT.

The CDR3 here is CASSLDVGEDTQYF. The CDR3 DNA is TGTGCCAGCAGCTTAGACGTGGGAGAAGATACGCAGTATTTT. The V gene is TRBV7-9, the J gene TRBJ2-3; a possible D gene is TRBD2 (5 bases). Germline CDR1 SEHNR, CDR2 FQNEAQ (reference sequence). This CDR3 is built from 14 residues. The V end was cut by 1 base, the J end by 5 bases, with 10 bases between.

The chain joins TRBV27 to TRBJ1-5; 7 bases agree with TRBD1. CDR3 length equals 15 residues. CDR1 and CDR2 (germline): MNHEY, SMNVEV (reference sequence). The V and J ends lost 3 bases and 0 bases, in that order; junction bases with no gene match: 2. CDR3 coding DNA: TGTGCCAGCAGTTTGAGGGACAGTAGCAATCAGCCCCAGCATTTT. It specifies CASSLRDSSNQPQHF.

Only one count was recorded for this clone. The V and J genes are TRBV6-2 or TRBV6-3 and TRBJ2-2; D is unclear. This CDR3 is 16 amino acids long. The V and J ends lost 2 bases and 5 bases respectively, with 15 bases between them. From germline, CDR1 is MNHEY and CDR2 SVGEGT. The CDR3 protein is CASSYIGGDKTGELFF. The CDR3 nucleotides are TGTGCCAGCAGTTACATCGGCGGAGACAAGACCGGGGAGCTGTTTTTT.

The rearrangement links TRBV24-1 to TRBJ2-1; the D is unclear. V was pared by 4 bases and J by 9 bases, with 15 bases between. This CDR3 spans 14 amino acids. CDR1 and CDR2 from the germline V gene are KGHDR and SFDVKD. As DNA, the CDR3 is TGTGCCACCAGTGACCCAGACATGAGGAGTGAGCAGTTCTTC. It is translated as CATSDPDMRSEQFF.

The V call is TRBV2, the J call TRBJ2-5, with 10 bases that match TRBD2. The V segment lost 3 bases and the J segment 0 bases; nucleotides outside the gene matches: 7. In germline, CDR1 is SNHLY, CDR2 FYNNEI. The CDR3 runs 17 residues. The CDR3 DNA reads as TGTGCCAGCAGTGATGTTATCCTAGCGGGAGACCAAGAGACCCAGTACTTC. This codes for CASSDVILAGDQETQYF.